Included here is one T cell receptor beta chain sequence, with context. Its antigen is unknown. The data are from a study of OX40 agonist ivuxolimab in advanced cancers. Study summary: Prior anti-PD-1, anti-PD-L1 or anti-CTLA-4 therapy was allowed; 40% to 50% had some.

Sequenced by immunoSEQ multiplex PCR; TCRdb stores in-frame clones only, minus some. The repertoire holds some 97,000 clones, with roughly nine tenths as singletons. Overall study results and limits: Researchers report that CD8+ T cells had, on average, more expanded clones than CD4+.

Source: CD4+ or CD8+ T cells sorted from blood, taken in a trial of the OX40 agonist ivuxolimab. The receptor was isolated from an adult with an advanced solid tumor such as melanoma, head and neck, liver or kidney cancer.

Here the CDR3 DNA reads TGCGCCAGCAGCGCCGGTCAGGGCTATGGCTACACCTTC. Amino acids: CASSAGQGYGYTF. The rearrangement uses TRBV5-1 and TRBJ1-2, with a weak D call TRBD1 (5 bases). This CDR3 region has 13 residues. The germline V and J ends were trimmed by 4 bases and 4 bases, with 11 bases remaining between them. From germline, CDR1 is SGHRS and CDR2 YFSETQ.